Listed below are T cell receptor beta chains from one sample, sequenced in a study of cytomegalovirus exposure and HLA in healthy donors. The protocol was immunoSEQ multiplex PCR, while the TCRdb copy is restricted to in-frame clones and leaves out a portion. The table includes some 140,000 clones, approximately 74% detected once. Sequences were obtained from PBMCs. Receptors originate from a young man in good health and CMV-seronegative. CDR3s include the opening cysteine and the closing phenylalanine or tryptophan. D genes are given only for firm matches. Clone size is shown for a subset of rows, as once, few, many or a class of expanded clone.

NA	TRBJ2-4	TRBV5-5	NA	CASSLAGGQTVQYF	TGTGCCAGCAGCTTGGCCGGGGGACAGACTGTTCAGTACTTC
NA	TRBJ1-2	TRBV6-6	TRBD1	CASTDRGANYGYTF	TGTGCCAGCACCGACAGGGGGGCTAACTATGGCTACACCTTC
NA	TRBJ1-3	TRBV2	NA	CASKQDSGNTIYF	TGTGCCAGCAAACAGGACTCTGGAAACACCATATATTTT
NA	TRBJ1-2	TRBV6-5	NA	CASKTGGNYGYAF	TGTGCCAGCAAAACGGGGGGGAACTATGGCTACGCCTTC
NA	TRBJ1-2	TRBV2	TRBD1	CASSPRQGVRDGYTF	TGTGCCAGCAGTCCCCGACAGGGGGTACGGGATGGCTACACCTTC
NA	TRBJ1-1	TRBV5-4	NA	CASSPYRGTEAFF	TGTGCCAGCAGCCCTTACCGGGGCACTGAAGCTTTCTTT
NA	TRBJ1-4	TRBV5-5	TRBD1	CASSYRDRGPSTNEKLFF	TGTGCCAGCAGCTACCGGGACAGGGGTCCCTCGACTAATGAAAAACTGTTTTTT
NA	TRBJ1-3	TRBV7-2	NA	CASSFLAGNTIYF	TGTGCCAGCAGCTTCCTAGCTGGAAACACCATATATTTT
NA	TRBJ2-3	TRBV7-2	TRBD2	CASSRGGTSTDTQYF	TGTGCCAGCAGCCGGGGGGGGACGAGCACAGATACGCAGTATTTT
NA	TRBJ2-6	TRBV7-3	TRBD2	CASSQNGGVQGTGANVLTF	TGTGCCAGCAGCCAAAACGGGGGGGTGCAGGGTACTGGGGCCAACGTCCTGACTTTC
NA	TRBJ2-4	TRBV5-1	TRBD2	CASSRGGGLVGNIQYF	TGCGCCAGCAGCCGTGGCGGAGGACTAGTGGGAAACATTCAGTACTTC
once	TRBJ1-2	TRBV11-2	TRBD1	CASSFEGQHNYGYTF	TGTGCCAGCAGCTTTGAGGGACAGCATAACTATGGCTACACCTTC
few	TRBJ2-4	TRBV28	TRBD1	CASSEGQGNSQYF	TGTGCCAGCAGTGAAGGACAGGGCAACAGTCAGTACTTC
NA	TRBJ2-7	TRBV27	TRBD1	CASSSAPGQGLVPYEQYF	TGTGCCAGCAGCAGCGCACCGGGACAGGGGTTAGTCCCCTACGAGCAGTACTTC
NA	TRBJ1-6	TRBV7-2	NA	CASGGLRWGGALHF	TGTGCCAGCGGGGGACTGCGGTGGGGTGGGGCCCTCCACTTT
NA	TRBJ2-7	TRBV7-9	TRBD2	CASSLDTSGDSYEQYF	TGTGCCAGCAGCTTAGATACTAGCGGGGATTCCTACGAGCAGTACTTC
once	TRBJ1-1	TRBV28	TRBD1	CASNPGGHVGAEAFF	TGTGCCAGCAACCCAGGGGGCCACGTGGGGGCTGAAGCTTTCTTT
few	TRBJ1-2	TRBV6-4	TRBD1	CASANRGPYGYTF	TGTGCCAGCGCAAACAGGGGACCTTATGGCTACACCTTC
NA	TRBJ2-3	TRBV18	TRBD2	CASSPWVGLAELTDTQYF	TGTGCCAGCTCACCATGGGTAGGACTAGCGGAGCTCACAGATACGCAGTATTTT
NA	TRBJ2-5	TRBV5-4	NA	CASSLDGLEETQYF	TGTGCCAGCAGCTTGGATGGGCTCGAAGAGACCCAGTACTTC
NA	TRBJ2-6	TRBV6-6	NA	CATQPTGANGLTF	TGTGCCACCCAGCCTACTGGGGCCAACGGCCTGACTTTC
NA	TRBJ2-1	TRBV11-3	TRBD2	CASSRGGAGGITPNEQFF	TGTGCCAGCAGCCGAGGGGGGGCGGGGGGCATAACCCCCAATGAGCAGTTCTTC
NA	TRBJ2-1	TRBV28	NA	CASSLSQGPINNEQFF	TGTGCCAGCAGTCTCTCACAGGGTCCGATAAACAATGAGCAGTTCTTC
NA	TRBJ2-2	TRBV6-6	TRBD1	CASSYLGDRNTGELFF	TGTGCCAGCAGTTACTTGGGGGACAGAAACACCGGGGAGCTGTTTTTT
NA	TRBJ1-2	TRBV5-1	TRBD1	CASSPDLPGQANSNYGYTF	TGCGCCAGCAGCCCGGATCTCCCGGGACAGGCCAACTCTAACTATGGCTACACCTTC
NA	TRBJ1-5	TRBV6-5	NA	CASSYQGSNQPQHF	TGTGCCAGCAGTTACCAGGGAAGCAATCAGCCCCAGCATTTT
NA	TRBJ1-5	TRBV7-9	TRBD1	CASSSDREGNQPQHF	TGTGCCAGCAGCTCCGACAGGGAAGGAAATCAGCCCCAGCATTTT
NA	TRBJ1-3	TRBV7-6	NA	CASSPRAGAPGNTIYF	TGTGCCAGCAGCCCGCGGGCAGGTGCGCCCGGAAACACCATATATTTT
NA	TRBJ2-1	TRBV10-3	NA	CAISDAADSGNEQFF	TGTGCCATCAGTGATGCGGCAGACTCAGGGAATGAGCAGTTCTTC
few	TRBJ2-5	TRBV6-5	TRBD1	CASSPNRGETQYF	TGTGCCAGCAGCCCCAACAGGGGGGAGACCCAGTACTTC
NA	TRBJ2-5	TRBV21-1	NA	CARLRRPSGATLETQYF	TGTGCCAGACTCAGAAGACCCAGCGGGGCTACCCTAGAGACCCAGTACTTC
NA	TRBJ1-5	TRBV5-8	TRBD1	CASSPGTGFEWRPQHF	TGTGCCAGCAGCCCCGGGACAGGGTTCGAGTGGCGGCCCCAGCATTTT